The 25 T cell receptor beta chains below were found in one sample sequenced in a study of shared clonotypes between healthy human individuals (dated by TCRdb to about 2020). The method behind the library was the immunoSEQ multiplex PCR assay. TCRdb limited this immuneACCESS table to in-frame rearrangements with V and J called. A share of clones is missing; checked studies link under half to unresolved V genes, and the rest is unexplained. The sample has 520,000 or so clones on record, 79% of them singletons. 10% to 15% of the sample rests with the top ten. Sequencing input: PBMCs. Source of these receptors: a woman aged 40 to 50 in good health. Some clones in this sample may be carry-over from other donors' samples.

The rearrangement links TRBV29-1 to TRBJ2-7, with D uncertain. Deletions cut 0 bases from V and 7 bases from J, with 7 bases between. The CDR3 covers 11 residues. In germline, CDR1 is SQVTM, CDR2 ANQGSEA. The CDR3 nucleotides are TGCAGCGTTGAAGAGGGTTATGAGCAGTACTTC. This codes for CSVEEGYEQYF.

This rearrangement joins TRBV4-3 to TRBJ2-7, with 8 bases fitting TRBD1. The length of the CDR3 is 14 residues. Trimming took 3 bases from V and 4 from J; bases not matched to a gene: 5. Germline lookup yields CDR1 LGHNA and CDR2 YSLEER. Here the CDR3 reads CASSHNRGEYEQYF. The CDR3 DNA sequence: TGCGCCAGCAGCCATAACAGGGGGGAGTACGAGCAGTACTTC.

The chain uses TRBV10-1 and TRBJ2-3; 7 nucleotides line up with TRBD2. Trimming removed 0 bases from V and 0 bases from J; junction bases left unmatched: 3. Germline assignment: CDR1 WNHNN and CDR2 SYGVQD (reference sequence). The CDR3 extends over 16 amino acids. This chain's CDR3 is CASSESIAGSTDTQYF. The CDR3 coding sequence is TGCGCCAGCAGTGAGTCAATAGCGGGTAGCACAGATACGCAGTATTTT.

This chain joins TRBV2 and TRBJ2-7; 8 positions agree with TRBD1. From germline, CDR1 is SNHLY and CDR2 FYNNEI. This CDR3 spans 12 amino acids. V trimming: 5 bases; J trimming: 7 bases; junction bases outside the gene matches: 4. CDR3 DNA sequence: TGTGCCAGCAGTCGAACAGGGGGGGAGCAGTACTTC. Amino acids: CASSRTGGEQYF.

J is TRBJ2-1 and V is TRBV10-3; no reliable D call. The CDR3 spans 15 residues. The V gene lost 3 bases and the J gene lost 4 bases, with 13 bases spanning the gap. Germline V gene data show CDR1 as ENHRY and CDR2 as SYGVKD. CDR3 sequence (DNA): TGTGCCATCAGTGATCGAGTCGCGCGGTACAATGAGCAGTTCTTC. Its protein product is CAISDRVARYNEQFF.

The chain carries TRBV7-2 and TRBJ2-7; TRBD2 matches 11 bases. The CDR3 is 16 amino acids. The germline V gene has CDR1 SGHTA and CDR2 FQGNSA. Germline trimming cut 5 bases from V and 2 bases from J; bases unmatched to any gene: 8. The CDR3 reads CASSTPSGRPTYEQYF. DNA of the CDR3: TGTGCCAGCAGCACGCCTAGCGGGAGGCCAACCTACGAGCAGTACTTC.

The chain couples TRBV27 to TRBJ2-7; possibly TRBD2 for D (6 bases). With 5 bases removed from V and 1 base from J, the gap between germline ends came to 18 bases. This CDR3 region has 16 residues. Germline CDR1 reads MNHEY; CDR2 reads SMNVEV (reference sequence). CDR3: CASSRTGRGTSYEQYF. The CDR3 DNA sequence: TGTGCCAGCAGTCGTACGGGGCGCGGGACGTCCTACGAGCAGTACTTC.

The chain links TRBV11-3 to TRBJ1-1, with D perhaps matching TRBD1 (5 bases). The CDR3 contains 13 residues. In germline, CDR1 is SGHNT, CDR2 YENEEA. V gave up 2 bases and J gave up 4 bases, with 8 bases separating them. CDR3: CASSLSRGTEAFF. Here the CDR3 DNA reads TGTGCCAGCAGCTTATCAAGGGGCACTGAAGCTTTCTTT.

The gene calls are TRBV18 and TRBJ1-1, with D possibly TRBD1 on 6 matching bases. CDR3 length equals 16 residues. V lost 3 bases and J lost 1, with 15 bases in between. Germline V gives CDR1 KGHSH, CDR2 LQKENI. The CDR3 region has the DNA TGTGCCAGCTCACCGTCCCCATCGACAGGGAACACTGAAGCTTTCTTT. As protein: CASSPSPSTGNTEAFF.

The chain has TRBV6-4 and TRBJ2-3, with a tentative D call TRBD1 (6 bases). Germline lookup yields CDR1 MRHNA and CDR2 SNTAGT. The CDR3 is made up of 14 amino acids. The V end was cut by 5 bases, the J end by 4 bases, with 13 bases between. The CDR3 DNA is TGTGCCAGCAGTTCCAGTGGACAGCCAGATACGCAGTATTTT. This sequence encodes CASSSSGQPDTQYF.

The chain joins TRBV5-4 to TRBJ2-1, with D perhaps matching TRBD2 (7 bases). The V and J ends lost 5 bases and 2 bases respectively, with 17 bases between them. This CDR3 comprises 16 residues. The germline gives CDR1 SGHNT, CDR2 YYREEE (reference sequence). For the CDR3, the DNA is TGTGCCAGCAGTCCGCGAGGGGGGGAGACCTACAATGAGCAGTTCTTC. This sequence encodes CASSPRGGETYNEQFF.

The V call is TRBV9, the J call TRBJ2-3; 8 bases align to TRBD1. V was clipped by 4 bases and J by 2 bases; unmatched bases: 3. Germline V lookup: CDR1 SGDLS, CDR2 YYNGEE. The CDR3 totals 14 residues. CDR3 coding DNA: TGTGCCAGCAGCCGACAGGGGTACACAGATACGCAGTATTTT. Protein product: CASSRQGYTDTQYF. The complete variable domain, with remaining parts taken from reference TRBV9 and TRBJ2-3, reads DSGVTQTPKHLITATGQRVTLRCSPRSGDLSVYWYQQSLDQGLQFLIQYYNGEERAKGNILERFSAQQFPDLHSELNLSSLELGDSALYFCASSRQGYTDTQYFGPGTRLTVL.

This rearrangement joins TRBV28 to TRBJ2-4; 9 positions agree with TRBD1. CDR3 length: 17 residues. CDR1 is MDHEN, CDR2 SYDVKM, per germline. J gave up 2 bases and V 6 bases, and 11 bases lay outside the gene matches. CDR3 DNA: TGTGCCAGCAGAGCCTCAGGGGGACAGGGTCCCAAAAACATTCAGTACTTC. Translation gives CASRASGGQGPKNIQYF.

The chain employs TRBV11-2 and TRBJ2-7; D unresolved. Trimming pared 4 bases from V and 3 bases from J, leaving 4 bases between. CDR1 SGHAT and CDR2 FQNNGV come from the germline V gene. The CDR3 is 11 residues long. The CDR3 sequence: CASSSDYEQYF. CDR3 sequence (DNA): TGTGCCAGCAGCTCCGACTACGAGCAGTACTTC.

The CDR3 DNA reads TGTGCCAGCAGTTACCCGCAGGGGGTTATAGACGAGCAGTACTTC. Translated, it gives CASSYPQGVIDEQYF. This rearrangement joins TRBV6-6 to TRBJ2-7; 7 nucleotides align to TRBD1. This CDR3 is 15 amino acids long. The J segment lost 5 bases and the V segment lost 2 bases, leaving 9 bases of the junction unmatched. Per germline, CDR1 MNHNY and CDR2 SVGAGI (reference sequence).

J is TRBJ2-7 and V is TRBV14, with no clear D. V lost 1 base to trimming and J lost 6 bases, with 22 bases between them. This CDR3 has 17 residues. Germline-derived CDR1 and CDR2 are SGHDN and FVKESK. This CDR3 is CASSQAPLIVGVFEQYF. The CDR3 coding sequence is TGTGCCAGCAGCCAAGCCCCCCTAATAGTTGGCGTCTTCGAGCAGTACTTC.

This chain joins TRBV7-9 and TRBJ1-4; D possibly corresponds to TRBD1 (5 bases). From germline, CDR1 is SEHNR and CDR2 FQNEAQ (reference sequence). This CDR3 contains 15 residues. V was pared by 0 bases and J by 6 bases, with 11 bases between. The CDR3 nucleotides read TGTGCCAGCAGCTTAGCTGGGACGGGTGATGAAAAACTGTTTTTT. Translating gives CASSLAGTGDEKLFF.

The gene calls are TRBV30 and TRBJ1-1, with no clear D. Germline V gene sequence: CDR1 GTSNPN, CDR2 SVGIG (reference sequence). The ends were cut back, 5 bases at V and 4 bases at J, with 11 bases in the middle. The CDR3 length is 12 residues. This chain's CDR3 is CAWWRPSTEAFF. The CDR3 DNA sequence: TGTGCCTGGTGGAGGCCTTCCACTGAAGCTTTCTTT.

The CDR3 DNA follows: TGTGCCAGCGCCAGAGAGGCGGGAGCTCCCAATGAGCAGTTCTTC. This gives the protein CASAREAGAPNEQFF. V is TRBV2 and J is TRBJ2-1, with TRBD2 matching over 7 bases. J was trimmed by 6 bases and V by 8 bases; bases with no gene match: 13. The CDR3 spans 15 residues. Germline V gene lookup returns CDR1 SNHLY and CDR2 FYNNEI. Drawing the rest from reference TRBV2 and TRBJ2-1, the complete variable domain is EPEVTQTPSHQVTQMGQEVILRCVPISNHLYFYWYRQILGQKVEFLVSFYNNEISEKSEIFDDQFSVERPDGSNFTLKIRSTKLEDSAMYFCASAREAGAPNEQFFGPGTRLTVL.

This chain links TRBV27 with TRBJ2-5, with 7 nucleotides matching TRBD1. V lost 5 bases and J lost 2; bases outside the gene matches: 14. The germline gives CDR1 MNHEY, CDR2 SMNVEV (reference sequence). The CDR3 sequence is 17 residues long. DNA of the CDR3: TGTGCCAGCAGTCACCGGGACAGTGCCTATGTACAAGAGACCCAGTACTTC. Amino acid sequence: CASSHRDSAYVQETQYF.

The chain is built from TRBV2 and TRBJ1-6; 10 bases map to TRBD1. This CDR3 region has 15 residues. Germline V gives CDR1 SNHLY, CDR2 FYNNEI. Trimming removed 6 bases from V and 11 bases from J; junction bases left unmatched: 10. The CDR3, as DNA: TGTGCCAGCAGACTAGGGACAGGGGAGCGTGCACCCCTCCACTTT. It codes for CASRLGTGERAPLHF.

The V call is TRBV5-1, the J call TRBJ2-3; 8 nucleotides match TRBD2. Looked up from germline, CDR1 is SGHRS and CDR2 is YFSETQ. This CDR3 is 16 amino acids long. J lost 0 bases, V lost 2 bases, and 5 bases had no gene match. The CDR3 protein is CASSFGSGTSTDTQYF. DNA of the CDR3: TGCGCCAGCAGCTTCGGTAGCGGGACTAGCACAGATACGCAGTATTTT.

The chain couples TRBV5-5 to TRBJ2-3; 10 bases are shared with TRBD2. V shed 1 base, J shed 5 bases, and the junction held 10 bases outside the gene matches. The CDR3 runs 17 residues. Looked up from germline, CDR1 is SGHKS and CDR2 is YYEKEE (reference sequence). CDR3 loop: CASSLRSAGGGEDTQYF. The CDR3, as DNA: TGTGCCAGCAGCTTGCGGTCAGCGGGAGGGGGTGAAGATACGCAGTATTTT.

The chain has TRBV2 and TRBJ1-5; perhaps TRBD1 as D (6 bases). CDR1 is SNHLY and CDR2 is FYNNEI in the germline V gene. The CDR3 is 13 residues long. V was cut by 2 bases and J by 4 bases, with 6 bases left in between. In DNA, the CDR3 is TGTGCCAGCAGTGAAAGGGGGAATCAGCCCCAGCATTTT. Its protein product is CASSERGNQPQHF.

The genes are TRBV6-1 and TRBJ2-3, with D tentatively TRBD2 (5 bases). The CDR3 is 15 residues long. Trimming shortened V by 4 bases and J by 4 bases, and 15 bases separated the two germline ends. The germline V gene encodes CDR1 MNHNS and CDR2 SASEGT. CDR3 protein: CASSVDWGDSDTQYF. In DNA form, the CDR3 reads TGTGCCAGCAGTGTGGATTGGGGAGATTCAGATACGCAGTATTTT.